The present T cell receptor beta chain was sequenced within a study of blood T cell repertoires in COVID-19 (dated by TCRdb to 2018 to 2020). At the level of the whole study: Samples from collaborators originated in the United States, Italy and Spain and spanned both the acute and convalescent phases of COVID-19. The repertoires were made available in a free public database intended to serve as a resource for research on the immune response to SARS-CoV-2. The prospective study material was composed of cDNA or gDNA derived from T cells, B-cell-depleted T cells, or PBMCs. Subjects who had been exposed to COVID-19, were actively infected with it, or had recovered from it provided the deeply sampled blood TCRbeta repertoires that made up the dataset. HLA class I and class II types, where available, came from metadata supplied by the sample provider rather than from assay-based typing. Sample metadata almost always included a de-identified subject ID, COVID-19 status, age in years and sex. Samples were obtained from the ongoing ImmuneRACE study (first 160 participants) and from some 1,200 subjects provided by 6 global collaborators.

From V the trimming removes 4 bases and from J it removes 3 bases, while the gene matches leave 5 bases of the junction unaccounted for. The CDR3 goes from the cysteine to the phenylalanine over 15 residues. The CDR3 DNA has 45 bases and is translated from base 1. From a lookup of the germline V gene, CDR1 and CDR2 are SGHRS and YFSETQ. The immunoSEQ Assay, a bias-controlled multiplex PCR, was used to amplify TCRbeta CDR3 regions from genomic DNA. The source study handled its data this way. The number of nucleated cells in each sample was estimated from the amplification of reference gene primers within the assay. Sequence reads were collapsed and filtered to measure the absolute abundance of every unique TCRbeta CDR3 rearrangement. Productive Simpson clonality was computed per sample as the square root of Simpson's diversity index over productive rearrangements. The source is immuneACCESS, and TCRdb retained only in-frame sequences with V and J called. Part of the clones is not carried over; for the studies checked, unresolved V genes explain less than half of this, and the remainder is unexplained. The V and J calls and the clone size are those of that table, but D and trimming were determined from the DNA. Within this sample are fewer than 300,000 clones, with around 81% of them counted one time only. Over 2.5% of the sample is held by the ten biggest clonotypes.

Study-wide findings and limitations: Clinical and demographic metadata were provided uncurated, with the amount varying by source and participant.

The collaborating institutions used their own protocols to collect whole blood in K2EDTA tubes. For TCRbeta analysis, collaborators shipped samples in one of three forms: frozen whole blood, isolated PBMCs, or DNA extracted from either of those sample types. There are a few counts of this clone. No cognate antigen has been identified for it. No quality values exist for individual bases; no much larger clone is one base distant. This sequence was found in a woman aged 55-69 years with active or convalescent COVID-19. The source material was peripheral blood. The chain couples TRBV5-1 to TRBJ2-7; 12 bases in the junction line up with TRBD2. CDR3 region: CASSRTSGAYYEQYF. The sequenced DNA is TGCGCCAGCAGCCGGACTAGCGGGGCTTACTACGAGCAGTACTTC.